This T cell receptor (beta chain) appears in the sequencing data of a study of cytomegalovirus exposure and HLA in healthy donors. Study-wide context: Among the roughly 370 genotyped donors, approximately 82% were placed in the Caucasian-associated ancestry cluster. Study-level points and caveats: The investigators catalogued 150 or so TCR beta chains as cytomegalovirus-associated. As was reported, the classifier diagnosed cytomegalovirus status with high specificity and sensitivity.

To note about this clone: Its specificity is unknown.

This CDR3 is 10 amino acids long. V was clipped by 11 bases and J by 11 bases, with 15 bases between them. CDR1 is MDHEN and CDR2 is SYDVKM in the germline V gene. 60 Vbeta and 13 Jbeta primers were used in PCR. Generated by immunoSEQ multiplex PCR, the TCRdb table keeps only in-frame clones and is missing some. The sample has fewer than 200,000 clones, 71% seen once. Source material: PBMCs. This clonotype was sampled from a woman aged 25 to 39 in good health and CMV-seronegative. This rearrangement joins TRBV28 to TRBJ2-5; possibly TRBD2 for D (6 bases). The CDR3 DNA sequence: TGTGCCGCGGGGCCGCGAGAGCAGTACTTC. Encoded protein: CAAGPREQYF.